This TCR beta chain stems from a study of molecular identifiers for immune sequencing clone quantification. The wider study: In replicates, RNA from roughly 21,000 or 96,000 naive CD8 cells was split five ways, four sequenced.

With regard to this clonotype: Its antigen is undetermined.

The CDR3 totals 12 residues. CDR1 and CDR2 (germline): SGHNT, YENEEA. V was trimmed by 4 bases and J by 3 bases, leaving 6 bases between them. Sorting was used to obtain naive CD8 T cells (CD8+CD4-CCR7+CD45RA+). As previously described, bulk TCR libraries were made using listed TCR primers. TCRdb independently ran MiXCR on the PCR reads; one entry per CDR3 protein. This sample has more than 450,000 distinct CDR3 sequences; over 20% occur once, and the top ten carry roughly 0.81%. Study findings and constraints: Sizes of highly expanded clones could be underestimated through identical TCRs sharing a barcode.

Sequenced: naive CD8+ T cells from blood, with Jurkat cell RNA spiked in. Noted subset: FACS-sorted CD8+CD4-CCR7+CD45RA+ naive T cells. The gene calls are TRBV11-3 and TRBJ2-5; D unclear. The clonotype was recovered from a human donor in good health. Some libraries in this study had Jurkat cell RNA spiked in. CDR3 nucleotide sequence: TGTGCCAGCAGCTGGGCCAAAGAGACCCAGTACTTC. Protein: CASSWAKETQYF.